These 28 T cell receptor beta chains were all obtained from the same sample, sequenced in a study of tumor-infiltrating lymphocytes in oesophageal squamous cell carcinoma. TCRdb independently ran MiXCR on the PCR reads; one entry per CDR3 protein. Of around 22,000 distinct CDR3 sequences in the sample, around 40% are singletons; the top ten hold 20% to 25%. Sequencing was carried out using esophageal tumor tissue. These TCRs come from a male donor with esophageal squamous cell carcinoma.

The V and J genes are TRBV19 and TRBJ2-3; 10 nucleotides match TRBD2. The germline V gene encodes CDR1 LNHDA and CDR2 SQIVND (reference sequence). CDR3 length equals 19 residues. The junction had 14 bases not matched to a gene; V was cut back by 5 bases and J by 0 bases. The CDR3 sequence is CASSPPLAGIHPSTDTQYF. DNA for the CDR3: TGTGCCAGTAGTCCCCCACTAGCGGGGATACACCCTAGCACAGATACGCAGTATTTT.

Many counts were recorded for this clonotype. The chain employs TRBV28 and TRBJ2-5, with 9 bases fitting TRBD1. The CDR3 is 14 amino acids. Per the germline V gene, CDR1 is MDHEN and CDR2 is SYDVKM. Germline trimming cut 4 bases from V and 5 bases from J; bases unmatched to any gene: 5. The CDR3 spells CASSSPGQGETQYF. CDR3 nucleotide sequence: TGTGCCAGCAGTTCTCCGGGACAGGGCGAGACCCAGTACTTC.

Notes on this clonotype: One junction end does not reproduce the germline sequence, and a read error may be involved. The V and J genes are TRBV7-6 and TRBJ2-5; D remains ambiguous. CDR3 size: 15 residues. Germline loops: CDR1 SGHVS, CDR2 FNYEAQ. The CDR3 DNA is TGTGCTAGCAGCTTAGAAGAGGCTACCAACAATGAGCAGTACTTC. Its protein product is CASSLEEATNNEQYF. The full variable domain, rest sourced from reference TRBV7-6 and TRBJ2-5, is GAGVSQSPRYKVTKRGQDVALRCDPISGHVSLYWYRQALGQGPEFLTYFNYEAQQDKSGLPNDRFSAERPEGSISTLTIQRTEQRDSAMYRCASSLEEATNNEQYFGPGTRLLVL.

In its sample, this clonotype was seen many times. V usage is TRBV6-9 and J usage is TRBJ2-2; D unclear. The CDR3 contains 10 residues. CDR1 is MNHGY and CDR2 is SVAAGI in the germline V gene. V lost 4 bases, J lost 6 bases, and 0 bases lay in between. Here the CDR3 DNA reads TGTGCCAGCAGTTCCGGGGAGCTGTTTTTT. Translated: CASSSGELFF.

This clonotype has more than one count but fewer than ten. The rearrangement joins TRBV7-6 to TRBJ2-1, with D possibly TRBD2 on 6 matching bases. Per germline, CDR1 SGHVS and CDR2 FNYEAQ. This CDR3 is built from 14 residues. V shed 3 bases and J shed 8 bases, with 14 bases lying between them. CDR3 in amino acids: CASSFVGGIYEQFF. CDR3 nucleotide sequence: TGTGCCAGCAGCTTCGTTGGCGGGATCTATGAGCAGTTCTTC.

This clonotype has ten or more counts. The V gene is TRBV6-1, the J gene TRBJ1-1; D is ambiguous. Between the trimmed V and J ends, which lost 6 bases and 2 bases, there was a span of 13 bases. This CDR3 has 14 residues. The germline CDR1 and CDR2 sequences are MNHNS and SASEGT. CDR3 residues: CASSLPTANTEAFF. In nucleotides, the CDR3 is TGTGCCAGCAGCCTTCCTACAGCTAACACTGAAGCTTTCTTT.

Points on this clonotype: One end of the junction does not line up with germline, which may come from a read error. V is TRBV6-6 and J is TRBJ2-4; D not resolved. Germline V lookup: CDR1 MNHNY, CDR2 SVGAGI (reference sequence). The CDR3 is 12 residues long. DNA of the CDR3: TGTGCCAGCAGCCCTGATACCAGTTCTGAGTTCTTC. This translates into CASSPDTSSEFF.

The sample holds many counts of this clonotype. The chain is built from TRBV27 and TRBJ2-5, with 9 bases identical to TRBD1. The J call may be faulty, since TRBJ2-7 better matches the DNA end. Germline V gene data show CDR1 as MNHEY and CDR2 as SMNVEV (reference sequence). CDR3 length equals 13 residues. CDR3 region: CATGTGPWGEQYF. The CDR3 coding sequence is TGTGCCACCGGGACAGGGCCCTGGGGCGAGCAGTACTTC.

The CDR3 sequence is CASSHAGARNYEQYF. The CDR3 nucleotides read TGTGCCAGCAGCCACGCGGGGGCCCGAAACTACGAGCAGTACTTC. The chain uses TRBV6-8 and TRBJ2-4, with D maybe TRBD2 (7 bases). The end of the DNA is better explained by TRBJ2-7, so the J call may be wrong. The CDR3 is 15 amino acids. CDR1 and CDR2 (germline): MNHGY, SAAAGT.

Many counts were recorded for this clonotype. The rearrangement uses TRBV5-4 and TRBJ2-3, with D perhaps matching TRBD1 or TRBD2 (5 bases each). This CDR3 region has 13 residues. Trimming removed 7 bases from V and 0 bases from J, with 9 bases in between. Germline CDR1 and CDR2: SGHNT and YYREEE (reference sequence). This chain's CDR3 is CASGTASTDTQYF. CDR3 in DNA: TGTGCCAGCGGGACGGCTAGCACAGATACGCAGTATTTT.

This clonotype was detected ten times or more. Being one base from a much bigger clone, this may be a read error. The chain has TRBV5-1 and TRBJ2-5; 7 nucleotides agree with TRBD1. With 1 base clipped from V and 11 bases from J, the junction kept 14 bases outside the gene matches. This CDR3 has 15 amino acids. Germline V lookup: CDR1 SGHRS, CDR2 YFSETQ. The CDR3 DNA follows: TGCGCCAGCAGCTTGACAGGGGAGCCACTCGATGAGCAGTACTTC. Its translation is CASSLTGEPLDEQYF.

This clonotype was found many times. The genes are TRBV27 and TRBJ1-1; TRBD1 agrees at 8 bases. Germline V lookup: CDR1 MNHEY, CDR2 SMNVEV (reference sequence). This CDR3 contains 14 residues. V gave up 8 bases and J gave up 4 bases; unmatched junction bases: 9. The CDR3 reads CASLTRQGSTEAFF. DNA for the CDR3: TGTGCCAGCCTGACCCGACAGGGGTCCACTGAAGCTTTCTTT.

This clonotype was picked up many times. V is TRBV6-1 and J is TRBJ2-3, with 13 positions matching TRBD2. V dropped 7 bases and J dropped 2; count of bases not matched to a gene: 3. CDR3 length: 15 residues. Germline CDR1 reads MNHNS; CDR2 reads SASEGT. In DNA, the CDR3 is TGTGCCAGCACAGGACTAGCGGGGGACACAGATACGCAGTATTTT. This codes for CASTGLAGDTDTQYF.

The CDR3 is CASSRGGGAGETQYF. The CDR3 region has the DNA TGCGCCAGCAGCAGGGGCGGGGGGGCCGGAGAGACCCAGTACTTC. The V call is TRBV4-1, the J call TRBJ2-1; 9 bases line up with TRBD2. The last part of the DNA fits TRBJ2-5 better; the J call may be wrong. The V gene's germline CDR1 is MGHRA and CDR2 YSYEKL. CDR3 length equals 15 residues.

With respect to this clonotype: The CDR3 does not end in the conserved phenylalanine or tryptophan, so this is likely a read error. No DNA is shown, since the ends of the CDR3 on it are uncertain; the CDR3 is the one TCRdb lists. This chain connects TRBV7-6 to TRBJ2-5. Germline values: CDR1 SGHVS, CDR2 FNYEAQ. The CDR3 spans 16 residues, counting both ends. CDR3 protein: CASSLVDGYYEQYFGN.

This clonotype is medium-sized. This chain links TRBV7-9 with TRBJ2-5; TRBD2 matches 8 bases. Germline V lookup: CDR1 SEHNR, CDR2 FQNEAQ (reference sequence). V lost 5 bases and J lost 4; bases outside the gene matches: 6. This CDR3 has 14 residues. The CDR3 coding sequence is TGTGCCAGCAGCCTTACAGGGACTAGAGAGACCCAGTACTTC. Translation: CASSLTGTRETQYF.

This clonotype occurred a few times. The chain couples TRBV30 to TRBJ2-5, with 9 nucleotides matching TRBD2. Matching the DNA end better, TRBJ2-7 makes the J call doubtful. CDR3 length: 14 residues. CDR1 and CDR2 from the germline V gene are GTSNPN and SVGIG (reference sequence). CDR3 bases: TGTGCCTGGGGACGTAGCGGGGGCTCCTACGAGCAGTACTTC. Translating gives CAWGRSGGSYEQYF.

This clonotype was found many times. The chain links TRBV28 to TRBJ2-3; no reliable D call. V was trimmed by 8 bases and J by 2 bases, leaving 20 bases between them. CDR3 length: 16 amino acids. Germline values: CDR1 MDHEN, CDR2 SYDVKM. This chain's CDR3 is CASYPPLHHFTDTQYF. The CDR3 DNA follows: TGTGCCAGCTACCCCCCCCTCCATCATTTCACAGATACGCAGTATTTT.

CDR3 sequence (DNA): TGTGCCAGCTCACCACCGAGACTAGCAAGAGAGACCCAGTACTTC. Its protein product is CASSPPRLARETQYF. The chain joins TRBV18 to TRBJ2-5; 7 bases agree with TRBD2. Germline-derived CDR1 and CDR2 are KGHSH and LQKENI. Losses at the gene ends were 0 bases for V and 4 bases for J; bases not matched to a gene: 5. The CDR3 consists of 15 residues.

This clonotype was counted ten times or more. The chain joins TRBV11-3 to TRBJ1-5, with 8 bases fitting TRBD1. Losses at the gene ends were 1 base for V and 5 bases for J; bases not matched to a gene: 13. The length of the CDR3 is 18 residues. Germline V lookup: CDR1 SGHNT, CDR2 YENEEA. As DNA, the CDR3 is TGTGCCAGCAGCTTAGTTCACCCACCGGGACAGGCTCATCAGCCCCAGCATTTT. It specifies CASSLVHPPGQAHQPQHF.

The chain combines TRBV6-1 with TRBJ1-1; D gene ambiguous. The J call may be faulty, since TRBJ2-1 better matches the DNA end. The CDR3 is 11 amino acids. Germline values: CDR1 MNHNS, CDR2 SASEGT. The CDR3 nucleotides are TGTGCCAGCAGTCCCAAGGAGGAGCAGTTCTTC. Translated, it gives CASSPKEEQFF.

A remark on this clonotype: A much larger clone sits a single nucleotide away, making a read error possible. The rearrangement links TRBV7-2 to TRBJ2-1, with 11 bases identical to TRBD2. The germline gives CDR1 SGHTA, CDR2 FQGNSA. The CDR3 runs to 16 residues. The V gene end was trimmed by 4 bases and the J gene end by 13 bases; junction bases not matched to a gene: 15. The chain's CDR3 is CASSSSGTSGPGAQFF. DNA for the CDR3: TGTGCCAGCAGCTCCTCCGGGACTAGCGGTCCTGGGGCCCAGTTCTTC. The variable domain in full, completed from reference TRBV7-2 and TRBJ2-1, reads GAGVSQSPSNKVTEKGKDVELRCDPISGHTALYWYRQSLGQGLEFLIYFQGNSAPDKSGLPSDRFSAERTGGSVSTLTIQRTQQEDSAVYLCASSSSGTSGPGAQFFGPGTRLTVL.

By sample share, this clonotype is medium-sized. The chain uses TRBV7-2 and TRBJ2-5; either TRBD1 or TRBD2 may supply D (5 bases each). V shed 5 bases and J shed 7 bases, with 20 bases lying between them. The CDR3 has 15 amino acids. Germline CDR1 and CDR2: SGHTA and FQGNSA. CDR3 amino acids: CASSLGRRSLGTQYF. CDR3 nucleotide sequence: TGTGCCAGCAGCCTGGGACGCCGGAGTTTGGGGACCCAGTACTTC.

This clonotype is labeled as medium-sized. The chain has TRBV7-9 and TRBJ2-3; no reliable D call. There are 12 residues in the CDR3. Trimming removed 5 bases at V and 5 bases at J, with 8 bases between. The germline V gene encodes CDR1 SEHNR and CDR2 FQNEAQ (reference sequence). CDR3 in amino acids: CASSRLEDTQYF. The CDR3 DNA reads TGTGCCAGCAGCCGACTGGAAGATACGCAGTATTTT. Supplemented by reference TRBV7-9 and TRBJ2-3, the full variable domain reads DTGVSQNPRHKITKRGQNVTFRCDPISEHNRLYWYRQTLGQGPEFLTYFQNEAQLEKSRLLSDRFSAERPKGSFSTLEIQRTEQGDSAMYLCASSRLEDTQYFGPGTRLTVL.

This clonotype was counted between two and nine times. The V gene is TRBV15, the J gene TRBJ1-1; TRBD1 might be the D (6 bases). The length of the CDR3 is 17 residues. V lost 1 base, J lost 5 bases, and 20 bases lay in between. CDR1 and CDR2 (germline): LNHNV, YYDKDF (reference sequence). The CDR3 region is CATSRGFSGASGTEAFF. The CDR3 DNA follows: TGTGCCACCAGCAGAGGGTTCTCGGGGGCATCGGGTACTGAAGCTTTCTTT.

Remarks on this clonotype: Because the CDR3 is missing its conserved closing phenylalanine or tryptophan, this is likely a read error. The limits of the CDR3 on the DNA are not certain, so only TCRdb's listed CDR3 is given. This chain uses TRBV12-3 or TRBV12-4 with TRBJ2-6; the DNA was not used to check the table's D call, TRBD2. Termini included, the CDR3 measures 17 amino acids. The CDR3 sequence is CASSLGRGGQETQYFGA.

The chain couples TRBV12-3 or TRBV12-4 to TRBJ2-1; D is perhaps TRBD1 or TRBD2 (6 bases each). The length of the CDR3 is 14 residues. V gave up 3 bases and J gave up 13 bases, with 19 bases separating them. The CDR3 spells CASSFGDIRETQFF. In DNA, the CDR3 is TGTGCCAGCAGTTTTGGGGACATCCGGGAGACCCAGTTCTTC.

This clonotype was detected many times. The chain links TRBV10-3 to TRBJ2-7, with D perhaps matching TRBD1 (6 bases). Deletions cut 6 bases from V and 3 bases from J, with 18 bases between. The V gene's germline CDR1 is ENHRY and CDR2 SYGVKD. This CDR3 is 15 amino acids long. The CDR3 is CAISPFGTLDYEQYF. DNA of the CDR3: TGTGCCATCAGCCCCTTCGGGACACTAGACTACGAGCAGTACTTC.